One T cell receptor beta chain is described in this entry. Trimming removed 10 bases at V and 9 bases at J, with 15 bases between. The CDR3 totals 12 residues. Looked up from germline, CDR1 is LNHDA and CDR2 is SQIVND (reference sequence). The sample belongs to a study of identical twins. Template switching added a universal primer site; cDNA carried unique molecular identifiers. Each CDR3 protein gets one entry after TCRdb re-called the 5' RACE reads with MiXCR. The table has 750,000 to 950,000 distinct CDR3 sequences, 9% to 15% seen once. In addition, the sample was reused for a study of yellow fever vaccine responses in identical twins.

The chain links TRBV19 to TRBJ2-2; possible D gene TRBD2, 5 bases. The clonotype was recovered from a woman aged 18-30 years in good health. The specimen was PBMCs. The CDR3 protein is CAIADSHRELFF. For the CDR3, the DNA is TGTGCCATCGCGGACTCACACAGGGAGCTGTTTTTT. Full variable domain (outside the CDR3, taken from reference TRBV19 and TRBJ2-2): DGGITQSPKYLFRKEGQNVTLSCEQNLNHDAMYWYRQDPGQGLRLIYYSQIVNDFQKGDIAEGYSVSREKKESFPLTVTSAQKNPTAFYLCAIADSHRELFFGEGSRLTVL.